Listed here are 10 T cell receptor beta chains from one sample, sequenced in a study of T cell responses to AZD1222 COVID-19 vaccine. Produced via immunoSEQ multiplex PCR; TCRdb's table is partial and in-frame only. The data hold 250,000 to 300,000 clones, with around 93% observed a single time. The sample here was peripheral blood, taken 28 days after the second AZD1222 dose. The receptors derive from an adult who received the AZD1222 COVID-19 vaccine.

The chain uses TRBV28 and TRBJ2-2; D unclear. V was pared by 5 bases and J by 8 bases, with 21 bases between. Per the germline V gene, CDR1 is MDHEN and CDR2 is SYDVKM. This CDR3 comprises 16 residues. This CDR3 reads CASSPPPLLLEGELFF. The CDR3 coding sequence is TGTGCCAGCAGTCCACCCCCCCTCCTGCTAGAAGGGGAGCTGTTTTTT.

This chain links TRBV7-2 with TRBJ1-5, with TRBD1 matching 10 bases. The CDR3 totals 16 residues. After removal of 5 bases from V and 3 bases from J, the junction contained 7 bases not matched to a gene. CDR1 and CDR2 (germline): SGHTA, FQGNSA. The CDR3 is CASSQRTGGSNQPQHF. DNA for the CDR3: TGTGCCAGCAGCCAACGGACAGGGGGGTCCAATCAGCCCCAGCATTTT.

This clone was seen a few times. This chain uses TRBV2 with TRBJ1-2; TRBD1 matches at 8 bases. V lost 4 bases, J lost 5 bases, and 0 bases stayed unmatched. The CDR3 is 12 amino acids. Germline V CDR1 and CDR2: SNHLY, FYNNEI. CDR3: CASSGTGYGYTF. The CDR3 DNA sequence: TGTGCCAGCAGTGGGACAGGGTATGGCTACACCTTC.

The CDR3 reads CSAETLYEQYF. The DNA for the CDR3 is TGCAGTGCCGAAACACTATACGAGCAGTACTTC. V is TRBV20-1 and J is TRBJ2-7; D ambiguous. The CDR3 contains 11 residues. Germline CDR1 is DFQATT and CDR2 is SNEGSKA (reference sequence). The germline V and J ends were trimmed by 6 bases and 4 bases, with 10 bases remaining between them.

CDR3 in DNA: TGTGCCAGCAGCTCCGTCAGGCCGAACACTGAAGCTTTCTTT. Translation gives CASSSVRPNTEAFF. V usage is TRBV7-9 and J usage is TRBJ1-1; no definite D call. Trimming pared 4 bases from V and 1 base from J, leaving 10 bases between. Germline values: CDR1 SEHNR, CDR2 FQNEAQ (reference sequence). The CDR3 extends over 14 amino acids.

This rearrangement joins TRBV27 to TRBJ2-3, with 10 nucleotides matching TRBD2. The junction had 8 bases not matched to a gene; V was cut back by 5 bases and J by 3 bases. CDR3 length equals 16 residues. From germline, CDR1 is MNHEY and CDR2 SMNVEV (reference sequence). The CDR3, as DNA: TGTGCCAGCAGTGCCATTAGCGGGAGGAAGACAGATACGCAGTATTTT. Protein: CASSAISGRKTDTQYF.

The chain joins TRBV28 to TRBJ1-2; perhaps TRBD1 as D (6 bases). Between the trimmed V and J ends, which lost 5 bases and 6 bases, there was a span of 16 bases. Germline CDR1 and CDR2: MDHEN and SYDVKM. CDR3 length equals 14 residues. CDR3 amino acids: CASSPSPQGNGYTF. The DNA of the CDR3 is TGTGCCAGCAGTCCCTCACCTCAGGGGAATGGCTACACCTTC.

The chain uses TRBV27 and TRBJ2-6, with D possibly TRBD2 on 5 matching bases. Trimming took 5 bases from V and 0 from J, leaving 8 bases between them. This CDR3 has 15 amino acids. The V gene's germline CDR1 is MNHEY and CDR2 SMNVEV (reference sequence). The CDR3 coding sequence is TGTGCCAGCAGTAGCACTAGCTCTGGGGCCAACGTCCTGACTTTC. Protein: CASSSTSSGANVLTF.

This clone was seen repeatedly, ten times or more. The chain is built from TRBV4-1 and TRBJ1-1; tentative D call: TRBD1 (6 bases). V lost 4 bases and J 4 bases, leaving 13 bases between the germline ends. CDR1 is MGHRA, CDR2 YSYEKL, per germline. CDR3 length equals 14 residues. CDR3 sequence reads: CASSPREGGTEAFF. The DNA of the CDR3 is TGCGCCAGCAGCCCCCGGGAAGGGGGCACTGAAGCTTTCTTT.

This chain links TRBV4-1 with TRBJ2-1; D is undetermined. The CDR3 spans 12 residues. Germline V CDR1 and CDR2: MGHRA, YSYEKL. Trimming stripped 4 bases from V and 6 bases from J, with 7 bases between. As DNA, the CDR3 is TGCGCCAGCAGCCCTTGGGGCAATGAGCAGTTCTTC. This sequence encodes CASSPWGNEQFF.